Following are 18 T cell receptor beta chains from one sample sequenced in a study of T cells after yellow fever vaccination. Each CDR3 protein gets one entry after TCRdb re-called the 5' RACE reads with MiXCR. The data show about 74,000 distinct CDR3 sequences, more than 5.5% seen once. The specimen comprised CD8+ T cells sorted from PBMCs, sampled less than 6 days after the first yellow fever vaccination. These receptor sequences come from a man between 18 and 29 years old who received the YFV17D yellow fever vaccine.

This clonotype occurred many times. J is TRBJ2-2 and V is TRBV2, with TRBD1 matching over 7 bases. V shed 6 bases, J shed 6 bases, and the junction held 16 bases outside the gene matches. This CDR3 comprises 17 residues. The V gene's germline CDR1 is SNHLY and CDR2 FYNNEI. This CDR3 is CASRPRLKTGSAGELFF. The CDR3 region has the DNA TGTGCCAGCAGACCTAGACTAAAGACAGGGTCCGCCGGGGAGCTGTTTTTT.

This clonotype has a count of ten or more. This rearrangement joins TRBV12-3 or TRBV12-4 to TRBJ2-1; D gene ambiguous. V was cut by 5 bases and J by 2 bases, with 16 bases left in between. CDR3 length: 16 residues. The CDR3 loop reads CASSPDPRIPYNEQFF. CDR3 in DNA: TGTGCCAGCAGTCCTGACCCCCGAATCCCCTACAATGAGCAGTTCTTC.

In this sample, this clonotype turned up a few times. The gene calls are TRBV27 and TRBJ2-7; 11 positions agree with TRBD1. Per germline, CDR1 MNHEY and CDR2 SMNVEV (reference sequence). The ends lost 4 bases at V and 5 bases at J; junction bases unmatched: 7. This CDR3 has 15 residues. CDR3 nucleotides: TGTGCCAGCAGTTCGGACAGGGGGCGAGGGGACGAGCAGTACTTC. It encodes CASSSDRGRGDEQYF.

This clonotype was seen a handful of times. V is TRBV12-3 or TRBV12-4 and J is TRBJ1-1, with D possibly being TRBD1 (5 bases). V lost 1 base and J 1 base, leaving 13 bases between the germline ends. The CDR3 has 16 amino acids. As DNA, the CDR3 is TGTGCCAGCAGTTTAGGTAGCACGGGACCGAACACTGAAGCTTTCTTT. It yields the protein CASSLGSTGPNTEAFF.

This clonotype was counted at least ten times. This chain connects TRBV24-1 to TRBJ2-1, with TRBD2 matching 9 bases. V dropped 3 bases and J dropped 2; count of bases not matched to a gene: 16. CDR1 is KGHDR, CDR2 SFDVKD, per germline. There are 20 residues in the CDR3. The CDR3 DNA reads TGTGCCACCAGTGATCTCCCCGGGGCTAGCGGGGAAGGGCCCTACAATGAGCAGTTCTTC. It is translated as CATSDLPGASGEGPYNEQFF.

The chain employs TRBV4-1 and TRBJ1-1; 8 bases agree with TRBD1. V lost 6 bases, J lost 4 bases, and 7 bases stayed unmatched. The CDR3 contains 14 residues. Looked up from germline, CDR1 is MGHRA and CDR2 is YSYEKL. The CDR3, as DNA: TGCGCCAGCAGATACCGGGACAGGTTCACTGAAGCTTTCTTT. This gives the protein CASRYRDRFTEAFF.

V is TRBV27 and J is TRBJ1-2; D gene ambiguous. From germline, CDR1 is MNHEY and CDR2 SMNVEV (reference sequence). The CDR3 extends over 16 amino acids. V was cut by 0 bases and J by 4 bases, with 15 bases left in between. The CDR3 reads CASSLSGLTRGYGYTF. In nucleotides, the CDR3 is TGTGCCAGCAGTTTATCGGGTCTTACGCGGGGCTATGGCTACACCTTC.

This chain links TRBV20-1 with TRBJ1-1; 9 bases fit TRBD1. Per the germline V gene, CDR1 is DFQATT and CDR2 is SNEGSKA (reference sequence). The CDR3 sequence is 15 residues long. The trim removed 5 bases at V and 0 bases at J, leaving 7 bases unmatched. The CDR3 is CSAPRWDRVNTEAFF. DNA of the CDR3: TGCAGTGCTCCCCGGTGGGACAGGGTGAACACTGAAGCTTTCTTT.

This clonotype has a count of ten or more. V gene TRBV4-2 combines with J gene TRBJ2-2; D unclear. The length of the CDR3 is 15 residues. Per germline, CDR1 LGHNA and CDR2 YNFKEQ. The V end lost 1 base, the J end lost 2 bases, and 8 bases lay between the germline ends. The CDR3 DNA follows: TGTGCCAGCAGCCAAGCCACATTAAACACCGGGGAGCTGTTTTTT. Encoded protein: CASSQATLNTGELFF.

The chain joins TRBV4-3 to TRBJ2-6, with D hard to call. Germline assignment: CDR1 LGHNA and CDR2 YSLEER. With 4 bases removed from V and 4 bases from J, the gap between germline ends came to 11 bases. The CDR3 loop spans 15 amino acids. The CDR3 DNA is TGCGCCAGCAGCCCTACTCCCCCGGGGGCCAACGTCCTGACTTTC. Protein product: CASSPTPPGANVLTF.

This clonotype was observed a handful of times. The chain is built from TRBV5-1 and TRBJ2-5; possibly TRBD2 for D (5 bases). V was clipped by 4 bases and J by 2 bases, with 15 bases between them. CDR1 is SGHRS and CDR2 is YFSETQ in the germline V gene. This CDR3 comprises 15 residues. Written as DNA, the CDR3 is TGCGCCAGCAGCCTCCGAGGAGGCCAACAAGAGACCCAGTACTTC. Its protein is CASSLRGGQQETQYF.

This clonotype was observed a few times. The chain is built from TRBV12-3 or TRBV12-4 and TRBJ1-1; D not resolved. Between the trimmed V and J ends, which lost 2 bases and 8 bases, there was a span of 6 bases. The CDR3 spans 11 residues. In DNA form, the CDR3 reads TGTGCCAGCAGTTTAATGGCAGAAGCTTTCTTT. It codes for CASSLMAEAFF.

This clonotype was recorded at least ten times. The CDR3 loop is CASEGENIQYF. The CDR3 DNA is TGTGCCAGCGAGGGAGAAAACATTCAGTACTTC. V is TRBV11-2 and J is TRBJ2-4, with D perhaps matching TRBD2 (5 bases). CDR1 SGHAT and CDR2 FQNNGV come from the germline V gene. With 8 bases removed from V and 5 bases from J, the gap between germline ends came to 7 bases. CDR3 length: 11 residues.

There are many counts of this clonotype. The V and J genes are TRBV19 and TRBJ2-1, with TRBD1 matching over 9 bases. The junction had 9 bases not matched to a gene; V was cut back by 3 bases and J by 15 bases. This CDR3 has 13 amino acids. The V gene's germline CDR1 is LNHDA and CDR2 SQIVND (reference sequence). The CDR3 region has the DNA TGTGCCAGTAGTATTGGCTCCGGGACAGGGTCGTTCTTC. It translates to CASSIGSGTGSFF.

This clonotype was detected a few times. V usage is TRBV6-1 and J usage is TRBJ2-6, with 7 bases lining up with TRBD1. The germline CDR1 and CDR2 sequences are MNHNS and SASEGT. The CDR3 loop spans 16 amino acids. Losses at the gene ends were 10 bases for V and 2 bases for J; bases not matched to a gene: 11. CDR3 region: CATPTYRGAGANVLTF. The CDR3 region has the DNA TGTGCCACCCCAACCTACAGGGGAGCTGGGGCCAACGTCCTGACTTTC.

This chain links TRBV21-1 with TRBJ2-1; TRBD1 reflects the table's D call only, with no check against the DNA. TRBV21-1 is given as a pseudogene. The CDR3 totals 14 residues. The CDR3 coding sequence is TGTGCCAGTCACAAGGGGGGCCTGTTCAATGAGCAGTTCTTC. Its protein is CASHKGGLFNEQFF.

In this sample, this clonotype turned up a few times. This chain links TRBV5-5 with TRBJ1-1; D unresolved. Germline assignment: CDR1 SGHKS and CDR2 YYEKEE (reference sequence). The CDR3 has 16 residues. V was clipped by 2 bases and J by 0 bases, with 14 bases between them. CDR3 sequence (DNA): TGTGCCAGCAGCTTCTCTGGTTTCCTAATGAACACTGAAGCTTTCTTT. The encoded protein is CASSFSGFLMNTEAFF.

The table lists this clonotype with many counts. This CDR3 reads CASSVWGGAVDTQYF. In DNA, the CDR3 is TGTGCCAGCAGCGTGTGGGGGGGGGCGGTAGATACGCAGTATTTT. The chain joins TRBV9 to TRBJ2-3; D possibly corresponds to TRBD2 (7 bases). Germline CDR1 SGDLS, CDR2 YYNGEE. V dropped 2 bases and J dropped 5 bases, with 15 bases sitting between them. CDR3 length equals 15 residues.